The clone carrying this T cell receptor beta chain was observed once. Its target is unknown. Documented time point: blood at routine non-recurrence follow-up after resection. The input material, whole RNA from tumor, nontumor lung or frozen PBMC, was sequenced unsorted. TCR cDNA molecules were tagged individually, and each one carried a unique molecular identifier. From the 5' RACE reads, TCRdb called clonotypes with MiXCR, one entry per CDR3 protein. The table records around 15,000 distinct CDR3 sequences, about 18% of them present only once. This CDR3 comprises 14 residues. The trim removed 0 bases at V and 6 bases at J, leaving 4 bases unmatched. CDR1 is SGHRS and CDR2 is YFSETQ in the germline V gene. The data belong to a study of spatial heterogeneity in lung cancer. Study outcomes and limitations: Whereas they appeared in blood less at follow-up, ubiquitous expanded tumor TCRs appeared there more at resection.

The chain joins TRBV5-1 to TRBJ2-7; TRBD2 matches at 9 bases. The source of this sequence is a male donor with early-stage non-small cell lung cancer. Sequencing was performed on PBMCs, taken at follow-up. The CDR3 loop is CASSLVRGGSEQYF. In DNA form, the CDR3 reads TGCGCCAGCAGCTTGGTGCGGGGGGGCTCCGAGCAGTACTTC.